The 13 T cell receptor beta chains presented below share a single source sample, sequenced in a study of blood T cell repertoires in COVID-19. Profiled with immunoSEQ multiplex PCR; TCRdb holds only in-frame clones, not every one. The table records about 190,000 clones, under 90% of them present only once. The sample comprised peripheral blood. These receptors were taken from a man in his fifties or sixties with acute or convalescent COVID-19.

The V gene is TRBV25-1, the J gene TRBJ2-2; TRBD2 is a possible D gene (6 bases). Trimming shortened V by 8 bases and J by 6 bases, and 22 bases separated the two germline ends. CDR1 and CDR2 (germline): MGHDK, SYGVNS. The CDR3 extends over 16 amino acids. The CDR3: CASASGGTLWAGELFF. The DNA of the CDR3 is TGTGCCAGCGCTTCAGGCGGGACCCTTTGGGCCGGGGAGCTGTTTTTT.

This sequence joins TRBV6-2 or TRBV6-3 and TRBJ2-5; 7 nucleotides match TRBD1. This CDR3 has 16 residues. Looked up from germline, CDR1 is MNHEY and CDR2 is SVGEGT. Trimming at V came to 5 bases and at J to 4 bases, leaving 13 bases not matched to a gene. In DNA form, the CDR3 reads TGTGCCAGCAGTACTCCCGGGACAGATGCAAGAGAGACCCAGTACTTC. Its protein is CASSTPGTDARETQYF.

The gene calls are TRBV27 and TRBJ2-1, with 12 bases aligning to TRBD2. Germline CDR1 MNHEY, CDR2 SMNVEV (reference sequence). The ends lost 6 bases at V and 15 bases at J; junction bases unmatched: 12. There are 14 residues in the CDR3. DNA of the CDR3: TGTGCCAGCAGCCAAACTAGCGGGAGGACCCCTGGGTTCTTC. This gives the protein CASSQTSGRTPGFF.

This chain joins TRBV10-3 and TRBJ2-1, with 15 nucleotides matching TRBD2. V lost 3 bases and J lost 5; bases outside the gene matches: 5. CDR3 length: 17 residues. CDR1 and CDR2 (germline): ENHRY, SYGVKD. CDR3 DNA sequence: TGTGCCATCAGTGAAAGAGGACTAGCGGGGGGGAACAATGAGCAGTTCTTC. This gives the protein CAISERGLAGGNNEQFF.

The chain couples TRBV6-5 to TRBJ1-1; D gene uncertain. This CDR3 spans 15 amino acids. Germline V gene lookup returns CDR1 MNHEY and CDR2 SVGAGI. V was pared by 0 bases and J by 4 bases, with 12 bases between. CDR3 in DNA: TGTGCCAGCAGTTACTCGGAGATTCTTAGCACTGAAGCTTTCTTT. Translating gives CASSYSEILSTEAFF.

The rearrangement joins TRBV5-1 to TRBJ1-6, with D unresolved. The germline CDR1 and CDR2 sequences are SGHRS and YFSETQ. Trimming cost V 0 bases and J 7 bases, with 14 bases left between them. CDR3 length: 16 residues. The CDR3 DNA sequence: TGCGCCAGCAGCTTGGGGCAGGTCCAACCGAATTCACCCCTCCACTTT. Encoded protein: CASSLGQVQPNSPLHF.

The rearrangement uses TRBV30 and TRBJ1-5; 9 nucleotides agree with TRBD1. The V segment lost 1 base and the J segment 1 base; nucleotides outside the gene matches: 5. This CDR3 spans 16 amino acids. The germline gives CDR1 GTSNPN, CDR2 SVGIG (reference sequence). The CDR3 here is CAWSGTGEGSNQPQHF. The CDR3 DNA sequence: TGTGCCTGGAGTGGGACAGGGGAGGGAAGCAATCAGCCCCAGCATTTT.

This clone was observed once. The chain recombines TRBV19 with TRBJ1-6; D is uncertain. In germline, CDR1 is LNHDA, CDR2 SQIVND (reference sequence). This CDR3 spans 12 amino acids. Trimming stripped 3 bases from V and 7 bases from J, with 4 bases between. The chain's CDR3 is CASSIINSPLHF. CDR3 DNA sequence: TGTGCCAGTAGTATTATCAATTCACCCCTCCACTTT. Using reference TRBV19 and TRBJ1-6 for the parts outside the CDR3, the full variable domain is DGGITQSPKYLFRKEGQNVTLSCEQNLNHDAMYWYRQDPGQGLRLIYYSQIVNDFQKGDIAEGYSVSREKKESFPLTVTSAQKNPTAFYLCASSIINSPLHFGNGTRLTVT.

This clone was observed a single time. This chain links TRBV24-1 with TRBJ1-5; D is perhaps TRBD1 (6 bases). Between the trimmed V and J ends, which lost 3 bases and 4 bases, there was a span of 9 bases. This CDR3 is 14 amino acids long. CDR1 and CDR2 from the germline V gene are KGHDR and SFDVKD. The CDR3: CATSDPTGNQPQHF. The DNA of the CDR3 is TGTGCCACCAGTGATCCGACAGGTAATCAGCCCCAGCATTTT.

A few counts support this clone. The CDR3: CASSLGAGTTGELFF. The DNA of the CDR3 is TGTGCCAGCAGCTTAGGAGCGGGAACTACCGGGGAGCTGTTTTTT. The rearrangement uses TRBV7-3 and TRBJ2-2; TRBD2 matches at 7 bases. V lost 2 bases and J lost 5; bases outside the gene matches: 5. CDR1 is SGHTA, CDR2 FQGTGA, per germline. This CDR3 spans 15 amino acids.

V gene TRBV7-2 combines with J gene TRBJ2-7, with D unclear. This CDR3 is built from 12 residues. The germline V and J ends were trimmed by 5 bases and 0 bases, with 5 bases remaining between them. Germline V gene data show CDR1 as SGHTA and CDR2 as FQGNSA. CDR3 protein: CASSPSSYEQYF. The CDR3 bases are TGTGCCAGCAGCCCTAGCTCCTACGAGCAGTACTTC.

The rearrangement links TRBV7-9 to TRBJ1-2; 10 bases fit TRBD1. Germline-derived CDR1 and CDR2 are SEHNR and FQNEAQ (reference sequence). The CDR3 sequence is 17 residues long. V trimming: 2 bases; J trimming: 6 bases; junction bases outside the gene matches: 12. This CDR3 reads CASSLFPNRDRGHGYTF. In nucleotides, the CDR3 is TGTGCCAGCAGCTTATTCCCAAACAGGGACAGGGGACATGGCTACACCTTC.

The gene calls are TRBV3-1 (or the pseudogene TRBV3-2) and TRBJ2-7, with 7 bases lining up with TRBD1. Germline V gives CDR1 LGHDT, CDR2 YNNKEL (reference sequence). With 3 bases clipped from V and 3 bases from J, the junction kept 8 bases outside the gene matches. The CDR3 totals 15 residues. The CDR3 spells CASSQTGPLSYEQYF. In nucleotides, the CDR3 is TGTGCCAGCAGCCAGACAGGGCCCCTGAGCTACGAGCAGTACTTC.